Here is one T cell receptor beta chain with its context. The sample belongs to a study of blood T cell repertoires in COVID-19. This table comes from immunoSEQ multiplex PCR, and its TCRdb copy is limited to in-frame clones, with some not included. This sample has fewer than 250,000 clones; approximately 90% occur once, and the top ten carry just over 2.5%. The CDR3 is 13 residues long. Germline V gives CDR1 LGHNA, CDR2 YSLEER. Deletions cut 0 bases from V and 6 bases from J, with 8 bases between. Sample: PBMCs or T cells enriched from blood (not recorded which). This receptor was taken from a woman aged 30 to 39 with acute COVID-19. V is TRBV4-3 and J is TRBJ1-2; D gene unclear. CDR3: CASSQDVWHGYTF. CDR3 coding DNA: TGCGCCAGCAGCCAAGACGTATGGCATGGCTACACCTTC.